One and the same sample provided the 26 T cell receptor beta chains below, sequenced in a study of regulatory T cells in long-lasting Graves disease. Sequencing libraries for TCR beta were prepared with iRepertoire HTBI primers and Arm-PCR of CDR3 regions. Using its own MiXCR run on the multiplex PCR reads, TCRdb lists one record per CDR3 protein. The data contain approximately 470,000 distinct CDR3 sequences, around 16% of them seen just once; the ten biggest clones take up 12%. The time point is: newly diagnosed GD, antithyroid drugs for less than 3 months. PBMC-extracted RNA yielded the TCR library. These data also featured in a second study, about T cells in Graves' hyperthyroidism and ophthalmopathy.

Source: peripheral blood mononuclear cells (PBMCs), taken at new diagnosis, from a patient treated with antithyroid drugs. Every receptor here comes from a man in his forties with Graves disease.

The chain combines TRBV20-1 with TRBJ2-7, with 8 positions matching TRBD1. Germline CDR1 and CDR2: DFQATT and SNEGSKA (reference sequence). V gave up 3 bases and J gave up 2 bases; unmatched junction bases: 9. The CDR3 loop spans 15 amino acids. DNA of the CDR3: TGCAGTGCTAGCCTCGGACAGGGTGGACCCTACGAGCAGTACTTC. Translation gives CSASLGQGGPYEQYF.

This clonotype was observed at least ten times. The chain is built from TRBV2 and TRBJ2-7; TRBD2 agrees at 7 bases. Trimming removed 4 bases from V and 5 bases from J; junction bases left unmatched: 11. CDR3 size: 15 residues. Germline CDR1 and CDR2: SNHLY and FYNNEI. CDR3 sequence (DNA): TGTGCCAGCAGTGTGACCGGGACTACCCTGGACGAGCAGTACTTC. It translates to CASSVTGTTLDEQYF.

J is TRBJ2-1 and V is TRBV12-3 or TRBV12-4; D not certain. Trimming removed 2 bases from V and 2 bases from J, with 10 bases in between. The CDR3 has 15 amino acids. For the CDR3, the DNA is TGTGCCAGCAGTTTAATATCCATAGCCTACAATGAGCAGTTCTTC. Residues: CASSLISIAYNEQFF.

This clonotype was counted many times. This rearrangement joins TRBV20-1 to TRBJ2-7; maybe TRBD1 (6 bases). CDR3 length: 13 amino acids. Germline V gene data show CDR1 as DFQATT and CDR2 as SNEGSKA (reference sequence). The V end lost 3 bases, the J end lost 6 bases, and 15 bases lay between the germline ends. The CDR3 nucleotides are TGCAGTGCTAGGAAGTTGGGGGCCGGCGAGCAGTACTTC. Its protein product is CSARKLGAGEQYF.

The rearrangement joins TRBV5-1 to TRBJ2-4; D ambiguous. With 1 base removed from V and 11 bases from J, the gap between germline ends came to 31 bases. The CDR3 runs 19 residues. Germline CDR1 and CDR2: SGHRS and YFSETQ. The CDR3 spells CASSLKSPDRASLRNVQYF. The CDR3 DNA reads TGCGCCAGCAGCTTGAAGTCCCCCGATAGAGCCAGCTTACGGAACGTTCAGTACTTC.

In this sample, this clonotype turned up a few times. The CDR3 region is CASSQRLDTQYF. For the CDR3, the DNA is TGTGCCAGCAGCCAGAGGCTAGATACGCAGTATTTT. The chain combines TRBV4-2 with TRBJ2-3; D remains ambiguous. Trimming removed 3 bases at V and 5 bases at J, with 6 bases between. The CDR3 spans 12 residues. The germline V gene has CDR1 LGHNA and CDR2 YNFKEQ.

The CDR3 nucleotides read TGTGCCAGCAGCAACCCGGGACCCGGCACAGATACGCAGTATTTT. Protein sequence: CASSNPGPGTDTQYF. The rearrangement links TRBV11-2 to TRBJ2-3, with D tentatively TRBD1 or TRBD2 (5 bases each). With 5 bases removed from V and 1 base from J, the gap between germline ends came to 13 bases. Looked up from germline, CDR1 is SGHAT and CDR2 is FQNNGV. The CDR3 loop spans 15 amino acids.

The chain is built from TRBV5-1 and TRBJ2-2; D is perhaps TRBD1 (6 bases). This CDR3 has 15 amino acids. From germline, CDR1 is SGHRS and CDR2 YFSETQ. V shed 4 bases and J shed 4 bases, with 14 bases lying between them. The CDR3 protein is CASSPQGWGTGELFF. DNA of the CDR3: TGCGCCAGCAGCCCACAGGGTTGGGGCACCGGGGAGCTGTTTTTT.

This clonotype was counted many times. The gene calls are TRBV7-9 and TRBJ1-1; the D is unclear. V lost 5 bases, J lost 0 bases, and 13 bases lay in between. The length of the CDR3 is 15 residues. Germline values: CDR1 SEHNR, CDR2 FQNEAQ (reference sequence). CDR3 amino acids: CASSGPLGMNTEAFF. The CDR3 nucleotides are TGTGCCAGCAGCGGACCATTAGGGATGAACACTGAAGCTTTCTTT. The variable domain in full, with the rest retrieved from reference TRBV7-9 and TRBJ1-1, is DTGVSQNPRHKITKRGQNVTFRCDPISEHNRLYWYRQTLGQGPEFLTYFQNEAQLEKSRLLSDRFSAERPKGSFSTLEIQRTEQGDSAMYLCASSGPLGMNTEAFFGQGTRLTVV.

This clonotype was seen ten or more times. An end of the junction differs from the germline gene, which may be a read error. In DNA form, the CDR3 reads TGCGCCAGCAGCTATACCGGCACTGAAGCTTTCTTT. This encodes CASSYTGTEAFF. The chain couples TRBV16 to TRBJ1-1; D remains unclear. The CDR3 extends over 12 amino acids. Germline CDR1 KGHSY, CDR2 FQNENV.

This clonotype was seen repeatedly, ten times or more. The V and J genes are TRBV2 and TRBJ2-4, with 7 bases matching TRBD1. Germline V gene sequence: CDR1 SNHLY, CDR2 FYNNEI. The V and J ends lost 6 bases and 3 bases, in that order; junction bases with no gene match: 5. There are 14 residues in the CDR3. The CDR3 nucleotides read TGTGCCAGCAGGGAGACAGGGTACAAAAACATTCAGTACTTC. Translated, it gives CASRETGYKNIQYF.

J is TRBJ2-5 and V is TRBV7-9; D remains ambiguous. The ends were cut back, 5 bases at V and 5 bases at J, with 9 bases in the middle. The CDR3 spans 12 residues. Germline V lookup: CDR1 SEHNR, CDR2 FQNEAQ (reference sequence). The CDR3 bases are TGTGCCAGCAGCCCTACTTTCGAGACCCAGTACTTC. Amino acids: CASSPTFETQYF. The full variable domain, completed using reference TRBV7-9 and TRBJ2-5, is DTGVSQNPRHKITKRGQNVTFRCDPISEHNRLYWYRQTLGQGPEFLTYFQNEAQLEKSRLLSDRFSAERPKGSFSTLEIQRTEQGDSAMYLCASSPTFETQYFGPGTRLLVL.

This clonotype occurred many times. The V call is TRBV6-1, the J call TRBJ1-2; no clear D. Germline loops: CDR1 MNHNS, CDR2 SASEGT. Trimming stripped 6 bases from V and 6 bases from J, with 14 bases between. The CDR3 spans 13 residues. For the CDR3, the DNA is TGTGCCAGCAGACAACACGTCAGGAATGGCTACACCTTC. Its translation is CASRQHVRNGYTF.

This clonotype has at least ten counts. This rearrangement joins TRBV5-1 to TRBJ2-4; 8 bases are a match to TRBD1. The CDR3 runs to 13 residues. The junction had 9 bases not matched to a gene; V was cut back by 0 bases and J by 16 bases. Germline CDR1 is SGHRS and CDR2 is YFSETQ. CDR3 protein: CASSLELPGQVYF. In nucleotides, the CDR3 is TGCGCCAGCAGCTTGGAGCTCCCGGGACAGGTCTACTTC.

The chain is built from TRBV6-9 and TRBJ2-4; the D call may be TRBD1 or TRBD2 (5 bases each). Germline V gene data show CDR1 as MNHGY and CDR2 as SVAAGI. V shed 3 bases and J shed 7 bases, with 13 bases lying between them. CDR3 length: 14 amino acids. CDR3 nucleotide sequence: TGTGCCAGCAGTTACGGGGCAGGGACCAACATTCAGTACTTC. Encoded protein: CASSYGAGTNIQYF.

This clonotype was picked up many times. The chain uses TRBV20-1 and TRBJ2-7; the match to TRBD2 covers 9 bases. Germline values: CDR1 DFQATT, CDR2 SNEGSKA (reference sequence). V was clipped by 6 bases and J by 1 base; unmatched bases: 7. The CDR3 loop spans 14 amino acids. The CDR3 is CSAPPGLASYEQYF. The DNA for the CDR3 is TGCAGTGCCCCCCCGGGACTAGCATCCTACGAGCAGTACTTC.

This clonotype was seen many times. The J gene is TRBJ2-1, the V gene TRBV10-3; 11 bases fit TRBD1. The germline gives CDR1 ENHRY, CDR2 SYGVKD. There are 13 residues in the CDR3. V shed 8 bases and J 7 bases; nucleotides not matched to a gene: 4. This chain's CDR3 is CAIRDRGKNEQFF. DNA of the CDR3: TGTGCCATCCGGGACAGGGGGAAAAATGAGCAGTTCTTC.

V and J are TRBV25-1 and TRBJ2-1, with TRBD2 matching 10 bases. The ends lost 7 bases at V and 7 bases at J; junction bases unmatched: 13. Germline values: CDR1 MGHDK, CDR2 SYGVNS. The CDR3 spans 16 residues. CDR3 region: CASTRFGLAGANEQFF. In DNA, the CDR3 is TGTGCCAGCACGAGATTTGGGCTAGCGGGAGCAAATGAGCAGTTCTTC. The full variable domain, in which reference TRBV25-1 and TRBJ2-1 provide the parts outside the CDR3, is EADIYQTPRYLVIGTGKKITLECSQTMGHDKMYWYQQDPGMELHLIHYSYGVNSTEKGDLSSESTVSRIRTEHFPLTLESARPSHTSQYLCASTRFGLAGANEQFFGPGTRLTVL.

This clonotype was detected ten times or more. The junction does not match germline at one end; this may be a read error. This chain connects TRBV7-7 to TRBJ2-5; 12 nucleotides agree with TRBD2. CDR3 length: 16 amino acids. Germline V gene sequence: CDR1 SSHAT, CDR2 FNYEAQ (reference sequence). Here the CDR3 reads CASRRLAGDWQETQYF. CDR3 in DNA: TGTGCTAGCAGGAGACTAGCGGGAGATTGGCAAGAGACCCAGTACTTC.

This clonotype was counted at least ten times. The chain couples TRBV3-1 to TRBJ2-3; D is unresolved. This CDR3 has 13 amino acids. In germline, CDR1 is LGHDT, CDR2 YNNKEL (reference sequence). V dropped 1 base and J dropped 6 bases, with 8 bases sitting between them. CDR3 sequence reads: CASSQVGSDTQYF. CDR3 nucleotides: TGTGCCAGCAGCCAAGTGGGCTCGGATACGCAGTATTTT.

This clonotype was counted a few times. The V gene is TRBV11-3, the J gene TRBJ2-7; 7 bases are a match to TRBD1. V dropped 5 bases and J dropped 5; count of bases not matched to a gene: 12. The germline CDR1 and CDR2 sequences are SGHNT and YENEEA. The CDR3 consists of 15 residues. The CDR3 region has the DNA TGTGCCAGCAGCCTGACAGGGAGCTCCTACAACGAGCAGTACTTC. It codes for CASSLTGSSYNEQYF.

V and J are TRBV12-5 and TRBJ2-3; D is unclear. This CDR3 has 12 amino acids. The germline V gene encodes CDR1 LGHNT and CDR2 FRNRAP. V was clipped by 5 bases and J by 6 bases, with 9 bases between them. The CDR3 is CASGPPPDTQYF. The DNA for the CDR3 is TGTGCTAGTGGTCCCCCCCCCGATACGCAGTATTTT.

This clonotype came up many times. The chain links TRBV6-1 to TRBJ1-2, with 9 bases fitting TRBD1. The germline gives CDR1 MNHNS, CDR2 SASEGT. V gave up 5 bases and J gave up 3 bases; unmatched junction bases: 13. This CDR3 is built from 17 residues. CDR3 protein: CASSPSLGQGGDYGYTF. The CDR3 nucleotides are TGTGCCAGCAGTCCATCATTGGGACAGGGAGGCGACTATGGCTACACCTTC.

This clonotype was seen repeatedly, ten times or more. This chain uses TRBV9 with TRBJ2-7; 12 positions match TRBD2. Germline V gene sequence: CDR1 SGDLS, CDR2 YYNGEE. The V and J ends lost 4 bases and 0 bases, in that order; junction bases with no gene match: 5. The CDR3 consists of 16 residues. The CDR3 nucleotides are TGTGCCAGCAGCCCATGGACTAGCGGGACCTCCTACGAGCAGTACTTC. This gives the protein CASSPWTSGTSYEQYF.

This clonotype was recorded a few times. The V gene is TRBV6-2 or TRBV6-3, the J gene TRBJ2-7, with unresolved D. The CDR3 totals 15 residues. Trimming left V 2 bases short and J 2 bases short, with 13 bases between. Germline values: CDR1 MNHEY, CDR2 SVGEGT. The CDR3 DNA is TGTGCCAGCAGTTACGGCCAGCAACTACCCTACGAGCAGTACTTC. Translating gives CASSYGQQLPYEQYF.

The sample holds many counts of this clonotype. The chain uses TRBV29-1 and TRBJ2-1, with TRBD1 as a possible D gene (6 bases). V was shortened by 7 bases and J by 0 bases, with 13 bases between the two germline ends. Per germline, CDR1 SQVTM and CDR2 ANQGSEA. The CDR3 consists of 14 residues. The CDR3 sequence is CSGHRASSYNEQFF. The DNA for the CDR3 is TGCAGCGGTCACAGGGCCAGCTCCTACAATGAGCAGTTCTTC.